This TCR beta chain was sequenced for a study of sequential checkpoint blockade in melanoma. The treatment was: randomized to nivolumab then ipilimumab (arm A) or the reverse (arm B). The CDR3 has 13 amino acids. Germline CDR1 is SGHAT and CDR2 is FQNNGV. V lost 5 bases, J lost 0 bases, and 7 bases lay in between. This table comes from immunoSEQ multiplex PCR, and its TCRdb copy is limited to in-frame clones, with some not included. The table lists tens of thousands of clones, 70% to 80% of them singletons. The gene calls are TRBV11-2 and TRBJ1-2; D is uncertain. The receptor was derived from a human donor with melanoma. Sequencing used CD8+ T cells sorted from blood (inferred from file names), obtained from a patient given nivolumab and ipilimumab in sequence. CDR3 DNA: TGTGCCAGCAGCCTACCCGCTAACTATGGCTACACCTTC. It specifies CASSLPANYGYTF.